The T cell receptor beta chain under discussion was sequenced for a study of neoadjuvant anti-PD-1 for oral cavity cancer. This clone was seen a few times. There are 14 residues in the CDR3. V was cut by 0 bases and J by 2 bases, with 6 bases left in between. In germline, CDR1 is SGHRS, CDR2 YFSETQ. TCRdb keeps only in-frame clones here, not all; method: immunoSEQ multiplex PCR. Of about 16,000 clones listed, about 59% are singletons. V and J are TRBV5-1 and TRBJ1-5; D not resolved. The TCR was taken from a person aged 40-85 years with oral cavity squamous cell carcinoma. The sample was PBMCs, taken before nivolumab (anti-PD-1) treatment. The CDR3 DNA follows: TGCGCCAGCAGCTTGGATGGGGGCAATCAGCCCCAGCATTTT. Translating gives CASSLDGGNQPQHF.